This paragraph reports one T cell receptor (beta chain). In the authors' workflow: It was from reference gene primer amplification that nucleated cell counts were estimated. Data came from immunoSEQ multiplex PCR; TCRdb stores just in-frame clones and leaves some out. V and J calls and clone size are as listed in that table; D and trimming were resolved from the DNA. The table has tens of thousands of clones, about nine tenths seen once. These data come from a study of blood T cell repertoires in COVID-19. Looking at the study overall: Collection of acute and convalescent COVID-19 samples took place in the United States, Italy and Spain. Nucleic acid was either cDNA or gDNA, and it came from T cells, B-cell-depleted T cells, or PBMCs.

V shed 6 bases and J 4 bases; nucleotides not matched to a gene: 8. This CDR3 region has 14 residues. Germline loops: CDR1 MNHEY, CDR2 SVGAGI. The rearrangement uses TRBV6-5 and TRBJ2-7, with 8 bases that match TRBD1. Sequencing was performed on peripheral blood. The sequence derives from a woman older than 75 with acute or convalescent COVID-19. The CDR3 spells CASRRGQGTYEQYF. The CDR3 region has the DNA TGTGCCAGCAGGCGAGGACAGGGTACATACGAGCAGTACTTC.